This T cell receptor beta chain was obtained from a study of PD-L1 blockade in urothelial cancer. Study in general: About 85% of the roughly 30 patients were males with bladder-origin urothelial cancer.

PCRs were each spiked with synthetic TCR analog templates. Some clones are missing from TCRdb's copy, which holds only in-frame ones; the method was immunoSEQ multiplex PCR. The sample lists around 87,000 clones; around four fifths were seen once. Indicated time point: peripheral blood 6 weeks after treatment start. The junction had 5 bases not matched to a gene; V was cut back by 1 base and J by 7 bases. The CDR3 totals 15 residues. CDR1 is KGHSH, CDR2 LQKENI, per germline. About this clone: Its antigen is still unknown.

Overall study results and limits: Tumor-associated clones in blood expanded more at 3 weeks in durable-benefit patients.

The origin of this receptor is a man between 65 and 85 years old with urothelial cancer. The V gene is TRBV18, the J gene TRBJ2-1; 9 bases match TRBD1. Here the sequenced sample was PBMCs, taken around atezolizumab (anti-PD-L1) treatment. CDR3 protein: CASSPLGTGTNEQFF. CDR3 sequence (DNA): TGTGCCAGCTCACCACTCGGGACAGGGACGAATGAGCAGTTCTTC.